This is a list of T cell receptor beta chains from one sample in a study of cytomegalovirus exposure and HLA in healthy donors. The repertoire was sequenced with immunoSEQ multiplex PCR; TCRdb's copy has only in-frame clones and lacks some. The sample lists roughly 180,000 clones, roughly nine tenths seen once, with 6% to 8% in the top ten. Material for sequencing was PBMCs. These receptor sequences come from a man aged 25-45 years in good health and CMV-seropositive. CDR3s include the opening cysteine and the closing phenylalanine or tryptophan. The order of the fields is J gene, clone size, D gene, V gene, CDR3 DNA, CDR3 protein. D genes are given only for firm matches. The size field is filled for only some rows; it gives once, few, many or a size class.

>TRBJ2-7|-|TRBD1|TRBV5-6
TGTGCCAGCAGCTTGGCACCAGGGGGCGAGCAGTACTTC
CASSLAPGGEQYF
>TRBJ2-7|-|TRBD1|TRBV5-1
TGCGCCAGCAGGTCCGGGACAGGGGGCTACGAGCAGTACTTC
CASRSGTGGYEQYF
>TRBJ2-3|once|TRBD2|TRBV11-2
TGTGCCAGCAGCCCTCTAGCGGGGGCCACAGATACGCAGTATTTT
CASSPLAGATDTQYF
>TRBJ2-1|-|TRBD2|TRBV7-3
TGTGCCAGCAGCCTAGGGCTAGCGGGAGGGGATGAGCAGTTCTTC
CASSLGLAGGDEQFF
>TRBJ1-2|-|-|TRBV29-1
TGCAGCGTTGAAGAGAGGCTCTATGGCTACACCTTC
CSVEERLYGYTF
>TRBJ2-1|-|-|TRBV19
TGTGCCAGTAGTATAGCGGGCACCTGGACGTACAATGAGCAGTTCTTC
CASSIAGTWTYNEQFF
>TRBJ2-3|once|-|TRBV9
TGTGCCAGCAGCGATACGAAGCAGGCCGCAGTTACGCAGTATTTT
CASSDTKQAAVTQYF
>TRBJ2-6|-|-|TRBV7-9
TGTGCCAGCAGCCCCCTGGGGGGAGGCGTCCTGACTTTC
CASSPLGGGVLTF
>TRBJ1-6|-|TRBD1|TRBV19
TGTGCCAGTAGTACAACAGGGGATTCACCCCTCCACTTT
CASSTTGDSPLHF
>TRBJ1-2|few|TRBD1|TRBV5-6
TGTGCCAGCAGCTTCGGGACAGGACCTGGCTACACCTTC
CASSFGTGPGYTF
>TRBJ1-2|-|TRBD1|TRBV5-1
TGCGCCAGCAGCTTGGTGGGACAGGATTATGGCTACACCTTC
CASSLVGQDYGYTF
>TRBJ1-2|once|-|TRBV19
TGTGCCAGTAGTACAGGGGCTATAGGCTACACCTTC
CASSTGAIGYTF
>TRBJ2-7|once|TRBD1|TRBV5-1
TGCGCCAGCCGCAAAAAAGACAGGGGGAACTACGAGCAGTACTTC
CASRKKDRGNYEQYF
>TRBJ2-7|-|-|TRBV5-1
TGCGCCAGCAGCCCGAGTACAGGGAGCCGCTACGAGCAGTACTTC
CASSPSTGSRYEQYF
>TRBJ2-1|-|TRBD2|TRBV9
TGTGCCAGCAGCGTAGTTGATAGCGGGTACAATGAGCAGTTCTTC
CASSVVDSGYNEQFF
>TRBJ1-2|-|-|TRBV9
TGTGCCAGCAGCGCCCTCGGACGGAACTATGGCTACACCTTC
CASSALGRNYGYTF
>TRBJ2-7|once|-|TRBV6-4
TGTGCCAGCAGTGCCTCCCAGTTGACGTACTACGAGCAGTACTTC
CASSASQLTYYEQYF
>TRBJ2-3|-|-|TRBV27
TGTGCCAGCAGTACCCTAGGGGGGACTAGCACAGATACGCAGTATTTT
CASSTLGGTSTDTQYF
>TRBJ2-1|-|TRBD2|TRBV18
TGTGCCAGCTCACCAGGACTAGCGGGGGACTCATCCTACAATGAGCAGTTCTTC
CASSPGLAGDSSYNEQFF
>TRBJ1-1|-|-|TRBV7-2
TGTGCCAGCAGCTTAGGGCTCGCGAACACTGAAGCTTTCTTT
CASSLGLANTEAFF
>TRBJ2-1|-|TRBD1|TRBV29-1
TGCAGCGTTGAAGATCTTGGCAGGGGGCAATTTCGCTCAAATGAGCAGTTCTTC
CSVEDLGRGQFRSNEQFF
>TRBJ2-7|-|TRBD1|TRBV18
TGTGCCAGCTCACCGGGCCCGGGACAGGGGGCATACGAGCAGTACTTC
CASSPGPGQGAYEQYF
>TRBJ1-5|-|-|TRBV5-1
TGCGCCAAACACGACCAAACCCGGAGTGAGCCCCAGCATTTT
CAKHDQTRSEPQHF
>TRBJ2-7|-|TRBD2|TRBV5-4
TGTGCCAGCAGCGTCAGCGGGGGGGCCTATGGCGAGCAGTACTTC
CASSVSGGAYGEQYF
>TRBJ2-7|-|TRBD1|TRBV7-9
TGTGCCAGCAGCTCGGAGACGGACAGGGAAAACGAGCAGTACTTC
CASSSETDRENEQYF
>TRBJ2-2|-|-|TRBV6-1
TGTGCCAGCAATCGATTGGGGGATCCCGGGGAGCTGTTTTTT
CASNRLGDPGELFF
>TRBJ2-5|-|TRBD1|TRBV7-2
TGTGCCAGCAGCTCCAGACAGGGGGCGTTAGGGACCCAGTACTTC
CASSSRQGALGTQYF
>TRBJ1-4|-|TRBD1|TRBV27
TGTGCCAGCAGGAGCGGACAGGAGAGAGAAAAACTGTTTTTT
CASRSGQEREKLFF
>TRBJ2-1|few|-|TRBV11-2
TGTGCCAGCAGCTTTGGGGGGACCTACAATGAGCAGTTCTTC
CASSFGGTYNEQFF
>TRBJ1-1|-|-|TRBV30
TGTGCCTGGACAGATTACACTGAAGCTTTCTTT
CAWTDYTEAFF
>TRBJ2-7|-|-|TRBV10-3
TGTGCCACCTCGACGGAGGCCTACGAGCAGTACTTC
CATSTEAYEQYF
>TRBJ2-7|once|-|TRBV4-3
TGCGCCAGCAGCCAAGATAGCCCCTCCTACGAGCAGTACTTC
CASSQDSPSYEQYF
>TRBJ1-1|-|-|TRBV19
TGTGCCAGTAGTATCCCCCAGAACACTGAAGCTTTCTTT
CASSIPQNTEAFF
>TRBJ2-3|-|TRBD2|TRBV7-7
TGTGCCAGCAGCCCTGGACTAGCTACAGATACGCAGTATTTT
CASSPGLATDTQYF
>TRBJ2-2|-|-|TRBV11-2
TGTGCCAGCAGCTTAGGCAGGAGGGGTACCGGGGAGCTGTTTTTT
CASSLGRRGTGELFF
>TRBJ2-7|-|TRBD1|TRBV11-3
TGTGCCAGCAGCTTAGTTAGGGGACAGATCTCCTACGAGCAGTACTTC
CASSLVRGQISYEQYF
>TRBJ1-5|-|TRBD1|TRBV2
TGTGCCAGCAGGGGGACAGGGGGCTATCAGCCCCAGCATTTT
CASRGTGGYQPQHF
>TRBJ2-1|-|TRBD2|TRBV6-5
TGTGCCAGCAGTAGCGGGGGGAGCTCCTACAATGAGCAGTTCTTC
CASSSGGSSYNEQFF
>TRBJ1-1|once|-|TRBV5-1
TGCGCCAGCAGCCCGGGGCCAGTTAAGACTGAAGCTTTCTTT
CASSPGPVKTEAFF
>TRBJ1-4|-|TRBD1|TRBV5-1
TGCGCCAGCAGCTTGGAAGGGACAGGGAATGAAAAACTGTTTTTT
CASSLEGTGNEKLFF
>TRBJ1-1|-|-|TRBV9
TGTGCCAGCAGCGTAACCACGACGGCTGTGGAAATACAAGCTTTCTTT
CASSVTTTAVEIQAFF
>TRBJ1-3|-|TRBD1|TRBV2
TGTGCCAGCGGACAGGAAAACACCATATATTTT
CASGQENTIYF
>TRBJ1-6|-|TRBD1|TRBV4-3
TGCGCCAGCAGTGGGACAGGGAATAATTCACCCCTCCACTTT
CASSGTGNNSPLHF
>TRBJ2-7|-|TRBD2|TRBV6-5
TGTGCCAGCAGACTAGCGGGGGGCACCTACGAGCAGTACTTC
CASRLAGGTYEQYF
>TRBJ1-4|few|-|TRBV15
TGTGCCACCACCCCGGAAACTGCAACTAATGAAAAACTGTTTTTT
CATTPETATNEKLFF
>TRBJ2-3|-|TRBD1|TRBV4-3
TGCGCCAGCAGCCAAGTAACGGGGAGCAGGGGGACACCGTATTTT
CASSQVTGSRGTPYF
>TRBJ1-4|-|-|TRBV5-4
TGTGCCAGCAGCTTGGGTCTCGAGGGTCCAAGTGAAAAACTGTTTTTT
CASSLGLEGPSEKLFF
>TRBJ2-7|-|TRBD2|TRBV9
TGTGCCAGCAGCGTAGGAGGGACTAAATACGAGCAGTACTTC
CASSVGGTKYEQYF
>TRBJ2-7|-|-|TRBV28
TGTGCCAGCAGTCTCTGGACTGGAACCCACGGCGAGCAGTACTTC
CASSLWTGTHGEQYF
>TRBJ2-3|-|-|TRBV2
TGTGCCAGCAGTGCAGCAGATACGCAGTATTTT
CASSAADTQYF
>TRBJ1-2|-|-|TRBV4-3
TGCGCCAGCAGCCAAGGGGAGGCAGCTAACTATGGCTACACCTTC
CASSQGEAANYGYTF
>TRBJ2-3|-|-|TRBV7-2
TGTGCCAGCAGCGGAGGGAGCCATAGCACAGATACGCAGTATTTT
CASSGGSHSTDTQYF
>TRBJ2-1|-|TRBD1|TRBV6-4
TGTGCCAGCGCGGCGGGACAGGGGTTCAATGAGCAGTTCTTC
CASAAGQGFNEQFF
>TRBJ1-2|-|-|TRBV30
TGTGCCTGGAGCTCAGGCCCCTATGGCTACACCTTC
CAWSSGPYGYTF
>TRBJ1-2|-|-|TRBV29-1
TGCAGCGTTGACTGGGGAGGGTTCTATGGCTACACCTTC
CSVDWGGFYGYTF